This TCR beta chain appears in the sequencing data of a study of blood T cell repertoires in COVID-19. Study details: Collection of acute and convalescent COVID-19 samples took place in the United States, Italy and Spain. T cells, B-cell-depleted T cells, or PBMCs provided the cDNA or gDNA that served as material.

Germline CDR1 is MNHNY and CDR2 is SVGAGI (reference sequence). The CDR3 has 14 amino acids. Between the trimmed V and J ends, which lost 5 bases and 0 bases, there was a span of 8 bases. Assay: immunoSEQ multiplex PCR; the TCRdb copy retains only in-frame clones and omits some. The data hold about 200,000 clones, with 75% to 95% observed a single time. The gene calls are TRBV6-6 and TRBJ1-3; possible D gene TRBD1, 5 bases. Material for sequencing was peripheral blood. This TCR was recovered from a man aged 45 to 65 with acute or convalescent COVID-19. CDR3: CASSKTASGNTIYF. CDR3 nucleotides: TGTGCCAGCAGTAAGACAGCCTCTGGAAACACCATATATTTT.